The rows below give T cell receptor beta chains drawn from one sample of a study of T cell repertoires in cytomegalovirus infection. MiXCR, run by TCRdb on the reads, gives a single entry per CDR3 protein. Found here are approximately 150,000 distinct CDR3 sequences, roughly a sixth of them singletons; the top ten hold roughly a sixth. What was sequenced was CD8+ T cells from PBMCs. Receptor source: a human donor in good health (CMV status not recorded). Some clones in this sample may be carry-over from other donors' samples. CDR3s include the opening cysteine and the closing phenylalanine or tryptophan. D genes are given only for firm matches. Some rows have no size entry. The others give once, few or many, or a class for an expanded clone.

V	size	J	D	CDR3	DNA
TRBV6-4	few	TRBJ2-1	TRBD2	CASSAGASGSNEQFF	TGTGCCAGCAGTGCAGGGGCTAGCGGGAGTAATGAGCAGTTCTTC
TRBV6-4	many	TRBJ2-1	.	CASSAEVYNEQFF	TGTGCCAGCAGTGCTGAAGTCTACAATGAGCAGTTCTTC
TRBV20-1	few	TRBJ2-5	.	CSARGDTYQETQYF	TGCAGTGCTAGAGGGGACACCTACCAAGAGACCCAGTACTTC
TRBV28	.	TRBJ1-2	.	CASSGLGGYTF	TGTGCCAGCAGTGGACTGGGGGGCTACACCTTC
TRBV7-9	few	TRBJ2-1	.	CASSASESSYNEQFF	TGTGCCAGCAGCGCCTCGGAGAGCTCCTACAATGAGCAGTTCTTC
TRBV7-2	.	TRBJ1-1	.	CASSLEPAGSTEAFF	TGTGCCAGCAGCTTAGAGCCCGCCGGTAGCACTGAAGCTTTCTTT
TRBV4-1	.	TRBJ2-1	.	CASSQGPVNEQFF	TGCGCCAGCAGCCAAGGGCCGGTAAATGAGCAGTTCTTC
TRBV6-5	.	TRBJ1-5	.	CASRERDGSNQPQHF	TGTGCCAGCCGTGAGAGGGACGGCAGCAATCAGCCCCAGCATTTT
TRBV10-3	few	TRBJ1-1	.	CAIRLTDGTEAFF	TGTGCCATCAGACTGACAGATGGCACTGAAGCTTTCTTT
TRBV29-1	few	TRBJ1-2	.	CSVMAETNYGYTF	TGCAGCGTTATGGCAGAAACTAACTATGGCTACACCTTC
TRBV14	.	TRBJ2-7	.	CASSQGGYYYEQYF	TGTGCCAGCAGCCAAGGGGGGTACTACTACGAGCAGTACTTC
TRBV7-9	few	TRBJ2-7	.	CASGVNTEQYF	TGTGCCAGCGGAGTGAATACGGAGCAGTACTTC
TRBV7-3	few	TRBJ2-3	TRBD2	CASSDSGGATDTQYF	TGTGCCAGCAGTGATAGCGGGGGGGCCACAGATACGCAGTATTTT
TRBV7-2	.	TRBJ2-7	.	CASSLEGGPYEQYF	TGTGCCAGCAGCTTAGAGGGGGGCCCCTACGAGCAGTACTTC
TRBV6-6	.	TRBJ1-1	.	CASSYSTDTEAFF	TGTGCCAGCAGTTACTCAACAGACACTGAAGCTTTCTTT
TRBV20-1	.	TRBJ1-1	.	CSAQPGAFF	TGCAGTGCACAACCGGGAGCTTTCTTT
TRBV5-1	few	TRBJ2-5	.	CASSFLGSEETQYF	TGCGCCAGCAGCTTTTTAGGGTCGGAAGAGACCCAGTACTTC
TRBV6-2/TRBV6-3	.	TRBJ2-1	.	CASSYSRSYNEQFF	TGTGCCAGCAGTTACTCGAGGTCCTACAATGAGCAGTTCTTC
TRBV23-1	.	TRBJ2-5	.	CASSKGGGETQYF	TGCGCCAGCAGTAAAGGGGGTGGGGAGACCCAGTACTTC
TRBV7-6	few	TRBJ2-2	.	CASSPGPDSTGELFF	TGTGCCAGCAGCCCGGGACCTGATTCGACCGGGGAGCTGTTTTTT
TRBV6-2/TRBV6-3	.	TRBJ1-5	.	CASSPPGQPQHF	TGTGCCAGCAGTCCCCCCGGTCAGCCCCAGCATTTT
TRBV11-1	few	TRBJ2-7	.	CASRGDRYEQYF	TGTGCCAGCAGGGGGGACCGTTACGAGCAGTACTTC
TRBV7-9	.	TRBJ1-2	.	CASSSWPYGYTF	TGTGCCAGCAGCTCATGGCCCTATGGCTACACCTTC
TRBV7-8	.	TRBJ2-5	.	CASSLVGSEETQYF	TGTGCCAGCAGCTTAGTGGGATCCGAAGAGACCCAGTACTTC
TRBV7-6	many	TRBJ1-5	.	CASSSGGHQPQHF	TGTGCCAGCAGCTCCGGGGGACACCAGCCCCAGCATTTT
TRBV7-9	few	TRBJ2-1	.	CASSLLPVSGAEQFF	TGTGCCAGCAGCCTATTACCCGTCTCAGGGGCTGAGCAGTTCTTC
TRBV6-2/TRBV6-3	.	TRBJ2-1	.	CASSPLHDNEQFF	TGTGCCAGCAGTCCGTTGCATGACAATGAGCAGTTCTTC
TRBV19	.	TRBJ1-1	.	CASTLGGGAEAFF	TGTGCCAGTACCCTCGGTGGGGGGGCTGAAGCTTTCTTT